The next 7 T cell receptor beta chains were all read from a single sample in a study of response to subunit inactivated influenza vaccine. TCRdb re-called the RT-PCR reads through MiXCR, storing one row per CDR3 protein. The top ten hold about a tenth of the sample, which has roughly 760,000 distinct CDR3 sequences, 21% seen once. Sequenced material: PBMCs from blood, taken roughly 5 days after vaccination. The receptor source for this set is a man in his fifties who received an inactivated influenza vaccine.

The chain combines TRBV12-3 or TRBV12-4 with TRBJ2-7; D is unclear. With 7 bases removed from V and 3 bases from J, the gap between germline ends came to 7 bases. The CDR3 extends over 11 amino acids. Here the CDR3 DNA reads TGTGCCAGCAAACCGGACTACGAGCAGTACTTC. It translates to CASKPDYEQYF.

The chain links TRBV28 to TRBJ2-7; 7 nucleotides line up with TRBD1. Germline CDR1 MDHEN, CDR2 SYDVKM. After removal of 8 bases from V and 2 bases from J, the junction contained 6 bases not matched to a gene. The CDR3 loop spans 13 amino acids. The CDR3 loop is CASQGTVAYEQYF. DNA for the CDR3: TGTGCCAGCCAAGGGACAGTCGCCTACGAGCAGTACTTC.

This chain links TRBV12-3 or TRBV12-4 with TRBJ2-5; maybe TRBD2 (7 bases). V was shortened by 1 base and J by 4 bases, with 13 bases between the two germline ends. The CDR3 covers 15 residues. The CDR3 coding sequence is TGTGCCAGCAGTTTAGGGGGGGGCGGTAGAGAGACCCAGTACTTC. Amino acid sequence: CASSLGGGGRETQYF.

The genes are TRBV20-1 and TRBJ2-7; 8 bases are a match to TRBD1. Germline V gene sequence: CDR1 DFQATT, CDR2 SNEGSKA (reference sequence). The junction had 13 bases not matched to a gene; V was cut back by 3 bases and J by 3 bases. This CDR3 region has 16 residues. This CDR3 is CSARALWAGGFYEQYF. In DNA, the CDR3 is TGCAGTGCTAGGGCCCTTTGGGCAGGGGGCTTCTACGAGCAGTACTTC.

The chain is built from TRBV10-3 and TRBJ2-2, with 8 bases matching TRBD2. The CDR3 runs to 14 residues. V was pared by 5 bases and J by 3 bases, with 2 bases of the junction left unmatched. In germline, CDR1 is ENHRY, CDR2 SYGVKD. CDR3 residues: CAISSGRDTGELFF. The CDR3 DNA is TGTGCCATCAGTAGCGGGAGAGACACCGGGGAGCTGTTTTTT.

A few counts support this clonotype. V is TRBV5-1 and J is TRBJ1-2; D is possibly TRBD1 (5 bases). V was cut by 0 bases and J by 4 bases, with 16 bases left in between. The CDR3 runs to 16 residues. The germline gives CDR1 SGHRS, CDR2 YFSETQ. In nucleotides, the CDR3 is TGCGCCAGCAGCTTGGTGGCGGGACGAGATAGCTATGGCTACACCTTC. It yields the protein CASSLVAGRDSYGYTF.

The chain couples TRBV20-1 to TRBJ2-7; perhaps TRBD1 as D (6 bases). The CDR3 has 14 residues. Germline assignment: CDR1 DFQATT and CDR2 SNEGSKA (reference sequence). Trimming took off 0 bases at V and 4 bases at J, with 13 bases between the two ends. The CDR3 protein is CSARDWQGNYEQYF. The CDR3 nucleotides are TGCAGTGCTAGAGATTGGCAGGGGAATTACGAGCAGTACTTC.